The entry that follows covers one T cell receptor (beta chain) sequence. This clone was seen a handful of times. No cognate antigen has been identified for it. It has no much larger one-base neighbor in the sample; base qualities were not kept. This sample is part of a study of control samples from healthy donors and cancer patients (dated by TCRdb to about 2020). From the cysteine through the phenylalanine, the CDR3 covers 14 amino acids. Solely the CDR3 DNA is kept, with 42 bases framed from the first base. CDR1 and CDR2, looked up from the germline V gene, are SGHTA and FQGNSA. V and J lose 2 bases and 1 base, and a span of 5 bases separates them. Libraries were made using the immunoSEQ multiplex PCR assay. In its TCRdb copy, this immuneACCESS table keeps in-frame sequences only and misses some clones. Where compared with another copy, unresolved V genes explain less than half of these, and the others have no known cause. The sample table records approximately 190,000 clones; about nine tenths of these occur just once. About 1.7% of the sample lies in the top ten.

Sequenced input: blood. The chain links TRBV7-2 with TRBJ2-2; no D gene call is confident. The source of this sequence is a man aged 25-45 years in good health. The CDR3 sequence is CASSLRQNTGELFF. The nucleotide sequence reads TGTGCCAGCAGCTTACGGCAGAACACCGGGGAGCTGTTTTTT.